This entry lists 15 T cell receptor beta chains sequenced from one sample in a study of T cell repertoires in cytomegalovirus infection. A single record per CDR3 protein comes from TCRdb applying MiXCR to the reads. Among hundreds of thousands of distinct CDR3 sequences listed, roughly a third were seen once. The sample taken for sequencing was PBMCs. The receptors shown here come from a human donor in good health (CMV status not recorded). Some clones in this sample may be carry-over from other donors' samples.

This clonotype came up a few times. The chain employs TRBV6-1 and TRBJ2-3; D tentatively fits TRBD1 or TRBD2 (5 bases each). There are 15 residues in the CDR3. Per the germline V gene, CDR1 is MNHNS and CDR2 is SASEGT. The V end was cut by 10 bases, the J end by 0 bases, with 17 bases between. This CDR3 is CATKRKGESTDTQYF. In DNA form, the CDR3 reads TGTGCCACCAAGAGGAAAGGGGAGAGCACAGATACGCAGTATTTT.

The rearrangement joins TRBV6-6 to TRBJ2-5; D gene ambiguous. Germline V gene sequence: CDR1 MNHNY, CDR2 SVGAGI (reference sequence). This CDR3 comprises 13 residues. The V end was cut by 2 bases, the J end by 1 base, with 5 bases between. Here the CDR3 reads CASSYRVQETQYF. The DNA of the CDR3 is TGTGCCAGCAGTTACCGGGTCCAAGAGACCCAGTACTTC.

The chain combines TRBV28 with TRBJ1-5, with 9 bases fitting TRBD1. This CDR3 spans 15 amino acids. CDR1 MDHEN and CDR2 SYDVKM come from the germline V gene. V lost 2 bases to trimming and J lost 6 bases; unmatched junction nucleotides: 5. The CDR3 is CASSLDRGGTQPQHF. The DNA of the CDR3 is TGTGCCAGCAGTTTAGACAGGGGGGGAACTCAGCCCCAGCATTTT. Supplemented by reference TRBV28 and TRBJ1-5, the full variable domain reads DVKVTQSSRYLVKRTGEKVFLECVQDMDHENMFWYRQDPGLGLRLIYFSYDVKMKEKGDIPEGYSVSREKKERFSLILESASTNQTSMYLCASSLDRGGTQPQHFGDGTRLSIL.

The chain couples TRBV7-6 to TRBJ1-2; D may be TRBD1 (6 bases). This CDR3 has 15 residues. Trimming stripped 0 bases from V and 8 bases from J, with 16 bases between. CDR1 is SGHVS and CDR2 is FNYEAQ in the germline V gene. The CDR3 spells CASSLALSGAAGYTF. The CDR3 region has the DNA TGTGCCAGCAGCTTAGCTCTGTCGGGGGCGGCCGGCTACACCTTC. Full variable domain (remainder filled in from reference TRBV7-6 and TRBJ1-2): GAGVSQSPRYKVTKRGQDVALRCDPISGHVSLYWYRQALGQGPEFLTYFNYEAQQDKSGLPNDRFSAERPEGSISTLTIQRTEQRDSAMYRCASSLALSGAAGYTFGSGTRLTVV.

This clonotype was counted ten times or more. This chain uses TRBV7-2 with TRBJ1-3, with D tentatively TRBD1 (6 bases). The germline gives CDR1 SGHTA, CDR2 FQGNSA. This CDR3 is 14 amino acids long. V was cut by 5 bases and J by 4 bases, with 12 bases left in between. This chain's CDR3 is CASSQGQGGNTIYF. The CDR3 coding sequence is TGTGCCAGCAGCCAGGGGCAGGGCGGAAACACCATATATTTT.

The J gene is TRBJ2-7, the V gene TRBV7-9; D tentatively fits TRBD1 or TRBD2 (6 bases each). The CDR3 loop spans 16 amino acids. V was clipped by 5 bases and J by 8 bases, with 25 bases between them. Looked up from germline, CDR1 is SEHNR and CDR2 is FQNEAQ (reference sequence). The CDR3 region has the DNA TGTGCCAGCAGCGCACAGGGTTCGGGCGGGATAAGCAAGCAGTACTTC. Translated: CASSAQGSGGISKQYF.

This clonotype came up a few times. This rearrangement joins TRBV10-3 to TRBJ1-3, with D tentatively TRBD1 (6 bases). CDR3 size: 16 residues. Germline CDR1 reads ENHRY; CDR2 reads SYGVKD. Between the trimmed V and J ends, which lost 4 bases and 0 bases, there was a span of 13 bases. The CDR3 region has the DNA TGTGCCATCAGTGGAAGGAGGACAGACTCTGGAAACACCATATATTTT. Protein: CAISGRRTDSGNTIYF.

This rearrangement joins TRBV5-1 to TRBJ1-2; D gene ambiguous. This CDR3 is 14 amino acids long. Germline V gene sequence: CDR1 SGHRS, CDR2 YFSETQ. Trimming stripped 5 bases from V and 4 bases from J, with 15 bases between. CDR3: CASRRQDRFYGYTF. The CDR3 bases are TGCGCCAGCAGGCGGCAGGATCGTTTCTATGGCTACACCTTC.

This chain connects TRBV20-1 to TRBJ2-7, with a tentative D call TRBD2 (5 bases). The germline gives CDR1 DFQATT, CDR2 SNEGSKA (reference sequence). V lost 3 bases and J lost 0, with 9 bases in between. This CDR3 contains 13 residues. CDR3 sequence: CSASVRASYEQYF. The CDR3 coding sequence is TGCAGTGCTAGTGTGCGGGCCTCCTACGAGCAGTACTTC.

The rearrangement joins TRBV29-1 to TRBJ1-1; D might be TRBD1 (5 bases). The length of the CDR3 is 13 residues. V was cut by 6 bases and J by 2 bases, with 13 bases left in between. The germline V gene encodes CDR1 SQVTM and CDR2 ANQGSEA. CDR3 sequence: CSVSITGNTEAFF. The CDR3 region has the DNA TGCAGCGTCTCGATCACAGGAAACACTGAAGCTTTCTTT.

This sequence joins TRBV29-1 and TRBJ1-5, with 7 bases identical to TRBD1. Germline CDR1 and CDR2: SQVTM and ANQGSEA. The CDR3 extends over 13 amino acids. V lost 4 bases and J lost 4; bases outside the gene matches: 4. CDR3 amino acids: CSVVSGGNQPQHF. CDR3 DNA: TGCAGCGTTGTGTCAGGGGGGAATCAGCCCCAGCATTTT. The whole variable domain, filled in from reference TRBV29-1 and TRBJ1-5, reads SAVISQKPSRDICQRGTSLTIQCQVDSQVTMMFWYRQQPGQSLTLIATANQGSEATYESGFVIDKFPISRPNLTFSTLTVSNMSPEDSSIYLCSVVSGGNQPQHFGDGTRLSIL.

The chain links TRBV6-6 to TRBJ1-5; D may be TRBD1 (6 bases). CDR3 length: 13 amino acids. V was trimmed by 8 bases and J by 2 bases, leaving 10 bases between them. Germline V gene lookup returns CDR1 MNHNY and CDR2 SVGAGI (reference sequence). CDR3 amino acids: CASQGLGNQPQHF. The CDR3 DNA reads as TGTGCCAGCCAGGGGCTCGGCAATCAGCCCCAGCATTTT.

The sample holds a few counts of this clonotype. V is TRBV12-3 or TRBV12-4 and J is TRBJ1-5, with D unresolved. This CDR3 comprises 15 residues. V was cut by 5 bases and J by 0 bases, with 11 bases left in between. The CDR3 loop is CASSIQEFSNQPQHF. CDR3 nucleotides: TGTGCCAGCAGTATCCAAGAGTTTAGCAATCAGCCCCAGCATTTT.

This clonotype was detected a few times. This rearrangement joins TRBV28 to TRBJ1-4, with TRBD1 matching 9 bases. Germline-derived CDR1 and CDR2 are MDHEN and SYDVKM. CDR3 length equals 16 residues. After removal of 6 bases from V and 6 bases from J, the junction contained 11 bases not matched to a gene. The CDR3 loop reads CASRPPNRGRDEKLFF. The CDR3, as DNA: TGTGCCAGCAGGCCACCGAACAGGGGGCGCGATGAAAAACTGTTTTTT.

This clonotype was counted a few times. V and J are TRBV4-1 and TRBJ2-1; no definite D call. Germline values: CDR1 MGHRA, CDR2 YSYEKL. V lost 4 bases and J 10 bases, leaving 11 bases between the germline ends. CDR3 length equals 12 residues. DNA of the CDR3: TGCGCCAGCAGCCCTGACTGGAAAGAGCAGTTCTTC. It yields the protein CASSPDWKEQFF.